This T cell receptor (beta chain) was captured in a study of T cell changes during pregnancy in multiple sclerosis. Profiling relied on immunoSEQ multiplex PCR, and the TCRdb table lists in-frame clones only, not all of them. The sample includes about 77,000 clones, around nine tenths of them seen just once. Trimming took off 2 bases at V and 5 bases at J, with 7 bases between the two ends. CDR3 length equals 12 residues. The germline gives CDR1 GTSNPN, CDR2 SVGIG (reference sequence). Sequenced material: peripheral blood, taken before pregnancy. V is TRBV30 and J is TRBJ2-1; D remains unclear. The receptor's source is a female donor with multiple sclerosis, enrolled in a pregnancy study. The CDR3 nucleotides are TGTGCCTGGAGTCGTAGAGACAATGAGCAGTTCTTC. Its translation is CAWSRRDNEQFF.